The clone carrying this T cell receptor (beta chain) was found many times. Trimming removed 0 bases from V and 4 bases from J; junction bases left unmatched: 4. Germline CDR1 is DFQATT and CDR2 is SNEGSKA (reference sequence). There are 14 residues in the CDR3. The data are from a study of CD8 T cells in ankylosing spondylitis. Each CDR3 protein gets one entry after TCRdb re-called the 5' RACE reads with MiXCR. The repertoire has around 230,000 distinct CDR3 sequences, roughly 8.6% of them found once; the top ten carry almost 7%. The chain uses TRBV20-1 and TRBJ2-5; 8 bases line up with TRBD1. Source material: blood, either unsorted or a sorted T cell fraction (not recorded which). The TCR comes from a male donor with ankylosing spondylitis or in good health (not recorded which). The CDR3 here is CSARDGQGPETQYF. CDR3 sequence (DNA): TGCAGTGCTAGAGATGGACAGGGACCAGAGACCCAGTACTTC.